Below, one TCR beta chain is given with its context. This sample was taken from a study of blood T cells in healthy people across ages. Between the trimmed V and J ends, which lost 7 bases and 0 bases, there was a span of 16 bases. CDR1 and CDR2 (germline): MDHEN, SYDVKM. This CDR3 region has 17 residues. The authors ran a second PCR of about 7 to 11 cycles using a sample-barcoded 5' primer and a J-beta primer mix. TCRdb analysed the 5' RACE reads with MiXCR anew, one entry per CDR3 protein. The repertoire includes around 870,000 distinct CDR3 sequences, 29% of them detected once, and around a sixth sits in the top ten.

V and J are TRBV28 and TRBJ2-6; D unclear. This TCR was sampled from a woman of 80 years or more in good health. Source material: blood. CDR3 in DNA: TGTGCCAGCAAAAGTGGGCAGGTTCTCTCTGGGGCCAACGTCCTGACTTTC. It encodes CASKSGQVLSGANVLTF.